These 20 T cell receptor beta chains share one sample of origin, sequenced in a study of blood T cell repertoires in COVID-19. Sequenced by immunoSEQ multiplex PCR; TCRdb stores in-frame clones only, minus some. The data contain roughly 140,000 clones, 80% to 90% of them singletons. The sequencing sample was made of peripheral blood. All receptors derive from a man between 65 and 79 years old with acute or convalescent COVID-19.

The V gene is TRBV6-5, the J gene TRBJ2-5; TRBD1 matches 8 bases. CDR3 size: 13 residues. Germline lookup yields CDR1 MNHEY and CDR2 SVGAGI. Trimming cost V 6 bases and J 2 bases; bases outside gene matches: 2. CDR3 sequence: CASRRQGQETQYF. CDR3 nucleotides: TGTGCCAGCAGGCGACAGGGGCAAGAGACCCAGTACTTC.

This chain links TRBV5-6 with TRBJ2-2; D is possibly TRBD1 (6 bases). V was shortened by 1 base and J by 2 bases, with 15 bases between the two germline ends. CDR1 and CDR2 (germline): SGHDT, YYEEEE. The CDR3 length is 17 residues. In DNA, the CDR3 is TGTGCCAGCAGCTTGCCAGGGGACGCCCTTAACACCGGGGAGCTGTTTTTT. Translating it yields CASSLPGDALNTGELFF.

This sequence joins TRBV3-1 (or the pseudogene TRBV3-2) and TRBJ2-1; 7 bases agree with TRBD2. The CDR3 is made up of 15 amino acids. V shed 5 bases, J shed 0 bases, and the junction held 4 bases outside the gene matches. The germline V gene encodes CDR1 LGHDT and CDR2 YNNKEL (reference sequence). CDR3 bases: TGTGCCAGCAGCATCGGGACTAACTCCTACAATGAGCAGTTCTTC. Translation gives CASSIGTNSYNEQFF.

As to this clone: Other DNA sequences from this sample encode an identical CDR3 as well. The chain employs TRBV4-3 and TRBJ2-7; weak D call: TRBD1 (5 bases). V lost 0 bases, J lost 3 bases, and 15 bases lay in between. The CDR3 runs 16 residues. Germline CDR1 is LGHNA and CDR2 is YSLEER. The CDR3 nucleotides read TGCGCCAGCAGCCAAGACCGGGCAGGGCCGAGCTACGAGCAGTACTTC. This codes for CASSQDRAGPSYEQYF.

This sequence joins TRBV7-9 and TRBJ2-1, with D maybe TRBD1 (5 bases). CDR1 is SEHNR and CDR2 is FQNEAQ in the germline V gene (reference sequence). V was shortened by 3 bases and J by 5 bases, with 8 bases between the two germline ends. CDR3 size: 13 residues. The CDR3 loop is CASSLVGDNEQFF. The CDR3 DNA sequence: TGTGCCAGCAGCTTGGTAGGGGACAATGAGCAGTTCTTC.

The chain links TRBV5-1 to TRBJ1-5; 7 bases match TRBD1. With 0 bases clipped from V and 3 bases from J, the junction kept 3 bases outside the gene matches. Germline values: CDR1 SGHRS, CDR2 YFSETQ. The CDR3 covers 15 residues. The CDR3 bases are TGCGCCAGCAGCTTGGGACAGGGCATCAATCAGCCCCAGCATTTT. Protein product: CASSLGQGINQPQHF.

This chain links TRBV5-1 with TRBJ2-7, with 9 bases identical to TRBD2. Germline V lookup: CDR1 SGHRS, CDR2 YFSETQ. This CDR3 region has 15 residues. V trimming: 4 bases; J trimming: 1 base; junction bases outside the gene matches: 6. The CDR3 DNA reads as TGCGCCAGCAGCCCGCGGGGGGGCTCGTCCTACGAGCAGTACTTC. It codes for CASSPRGGSSYEQYF.

The chain combines TRBV15 with TRBJ2-7, with a tentative D call TRBD1 (6 bases). CDR3 length: 16 residues. Deletions cut 1 base from V and 0 bases from J, with 13 bases between. CDR1 is LNHNV and CDR2 is YYDKDF in the germline V gene (reference sequence). CDR3 residues: CATSRGYRAASYEQYF. In nucleotides, the CDR3 is TGTGCCACCAGCAGAGGGTACAGGGCTGCCTCCTACGAGCAGTACTTC.

The chain joins TRBV7-8 to TRBJ2-7; D might be TRBD2 (6 bases). Germline CDR1 SGHVS, CDR2 FQNEAQ. Trimming removed 5 bases from V and 0 bases from J, with 14 bases in between. There are 15 residues in the CDR3. The CDR3 loop reads CASSLSGPSSYEQYF. CDR3 nucleotide sequence: TGTGCCAGCAGCCTTAGCGGACCGAGCTCCTACGAGCAGTACTTC.

In its sample, this clone was seen once. V is TRBV6-5 and J is TRBJ2-7; 7 nucleotides line up with TRBD1. The V segment lost 2 bases and the J segment 7 bases; nucleotides outside the gene matches: 8. CDR3 length equals 14 residues. CDR1 is MNHEY and CDR2 is SVGAGI in the germline V gene. CDR3 nucleotides: TGTGCCAGCAGTTACAATAGGGGGCTGGGAGAGCAGTACTTC. This encodes CASSYNRGLGEQYF.

The genes are TRBV9 and TRBJ1-1; possibly TRBD1 for D (5 bases). Trimming left V 0 bases short and J 4 bases short, with 13 bases between. The CDR3 runs to 15 residues. Germline V gene sequence: CDR1 SGDLS, CDR2 YYNGEE. CDR3 in amino acids: CASSVDGGFRTEAFF. In DNA, the CDR3 is TGTGCCAGCAGCGTAGATGGGGGGTTTCGCACTGAAGCTTTCTTT. Looking up the rest from reference TRBV9 and TRBJ1-1 gives the full variable domain: DSGVTQTPKHLITATGQRVTLRCSPRSGDLSVYWYQQSLDQGLQFLIQYYNGEERAKGNILERFSAQQFPDLHSELNLSSLELGDSALYFCASSVDGGFRTEAFFGQGTRLTVV.

The gene calls are TRBV6-1 and TRBJ2-1, with a possible D match to TRBD2 (5 bases). The CDR3 runs to 13 residues. V dropped 1 base and J dropped 7 bases, with 8 bases sitting between them. Germline CDR1 and CDR2: MNHNS and SASEGT. Here the CDR3 DNA reads TGTGCCAGCAGTGAAGGTTCGGGGAATGAGCAGTTCTTC. It is translated as CASSEGSGNEQFF.

The chain links TRBV4-1 to TRBJ1-3; D unclear. Germline CDR1 and CDR2: MGHRA and YSYEKL. This CDR3 region has 15 residues. V lost 0 bases and J lost 1, with 7 bases in between. Here the CDR3 reads CASSQDVSSGNTIYF. The CDR3 DNA sequence: TGCGCCAGCAGCCAAGATGTCAGTTCTGGAAACACCATATATTTT.

V usage is TRBV3-1 (or the pseudogene TRBV3-2) and J usage is TRBJ2-2; D gene uncertain. V lost 5 bases and J 1 base, leaving 5 bases between the germline ends. Germline V gene lookup returns CDR1 LGHDT and CDR2 YNNKEL (reference sequence). The CDR3 has 13 residues. CDR3 amino acids: CASSSRNTGELFF. In DNA form, the CDR3 reads TGTGCCAGCAGCTCGCGGAACACCGGGGAGCTGTTTTTT.

The J gene is TRBJ2-2, the V gene TRBV18, with TRBD2 matching over 11 bases. Germline loops: CDR1 KGHSH, CDR2 LQKENI. V shed 3 bases, J shed 5 bases, and the junction held 8 bases outside the gene matches. This CDR3 is 17 amino acids long. The CDR3 protein is CASSPLGLAVLTGELFF. The DNA of the CDR3 is TGTGCCAGCTCACCCTTGGGACTAGCGGTGCTAACCGGGGAGCTGTTTTTT.

The V call is TRBV9, the J call TRBJ1-6; 8 bases agree with TRBD1. CDR3 size: 14 residues. Germline-derived CDR1 and CDR2 are SGDLS and YYNGEE. With 3 bases clipped from V and 8 bases from J, the junction kept 4 bases outside the gene matches. CDR3 protein: CASSDGQGYSPLHF. In nucleotides, the CDR3 is TGTGCCAGCAGCGATGGACAGGGTTATTCACCCCTCCACTTT.

The chain couples TRBV7-2 to TRBJ1-1; TRBD1 might be the D (6 bases). This CDR3 has 14 residues. Germline CDR1 and CDR2: SGHTA and FQGNSA. V was cut by 5 bases and J by 0 bases, with 10 bases left in between. CDR3 sequence (DNA): TGTGCCAGCAGCCGGGGACACCTGAACACTGAAGCTTTCTTT. Translation gives CASSRGHLNTEAFF.

The rearrangement uses TRBV19 and TRBJ1-5; D may be TRBD1 (6 bases). CDR3 length: 14 amino acids. V dropped 3 bases and J dropped 3 bases, with 9 bases sitting between them. CDR1 LNHDA and CDR2 SQIVND come from the germline V gene (reference sequence). The DNA for the CDR3 is TGTGCCAGTAGTATGGACAGAGTCAATCAGCCCCAGCATTTT. Protein product: CASSMDRVNQPQHF.

The V call is TRBV5-1, the J call TRBJ2-1; D perhaps matches TRBD1 (6 bases). Germline lookup yields CDR1 SGHRS and CDR2 YFSETQ. With 3 bases removed from V and 5 bases from J, the gap between germline ends came to 24 bases. The CDR3 totals 18 residues. CDR3 nucleotide sequence: TGCGCCAGCAGCTCCGGGACACCGGGCAGGCGGTACCACAATGAGCAGTTCTTC. The encoded protein is CASSSGTPGRRYHNEQFF.

The chain employs TRBV27 and TRBJ1-5, with TRBD1 matching over 8 bases. V was clipped by 5 bases and J by 8 bases; unmatched bases: 8. The CDR3 is 14 residues long. Looked up from germline, CDR1 is MNHEY and CDR2 is SMNVEV (reference sequence). CDR3 amino acids: CASSPGQGGKPQHF. The CDR3 nucleotides are TGTGCCAGCAGTCCAGGACAGGGCGGTAAGCCCCAGCATTTT.